Here is one TCR beta chain with its context. The antigen remains unidentified. This specimen belongs to a study of OX40 agonist ivuxolimab in advanced cancers. TCRdb keeps only in-frame clones here, not all; method: immunoSEQ multiplex PCR. The table has 45,000 to 50,000 clones, around nine tenths seen once; the top ten hold under 10%. This CDR3 comprises 13 residues. Germline-derived CDR1 and CDR2 are LGHNT and FRNRAP. The V end lost 7 bases, the J end lost 2 bases, and 9 bases lay between the germline ends. Findings of the study overall: The 0.1-3.0 mg/kg partial responders had among the lowest clonal expansion. The mean number of expanded clones was higher in CD8+ T cells than in CD4+. At doses 0.1 to 3.0 mg/kg, CD4+ and CD8+ clones expanded.

This sequence was found in an adult with an advanced solid tumor such as melanoma, head and neck, liver or kidney cancer. Here the sequenced sample was CD4+ or CD8+ T cells sorted from blood, taken in a trial of the OX40 agonist ivuxolimab. The chain uses TRBV12-5 and TRBJ1-5, with no clear D. The CDR3 protein is CASAGEGNQPQHF. DNA of the CDR3: TGTGCTAGTGCCGGGGAGGGCAATCAGCCCCAGCATTTT.